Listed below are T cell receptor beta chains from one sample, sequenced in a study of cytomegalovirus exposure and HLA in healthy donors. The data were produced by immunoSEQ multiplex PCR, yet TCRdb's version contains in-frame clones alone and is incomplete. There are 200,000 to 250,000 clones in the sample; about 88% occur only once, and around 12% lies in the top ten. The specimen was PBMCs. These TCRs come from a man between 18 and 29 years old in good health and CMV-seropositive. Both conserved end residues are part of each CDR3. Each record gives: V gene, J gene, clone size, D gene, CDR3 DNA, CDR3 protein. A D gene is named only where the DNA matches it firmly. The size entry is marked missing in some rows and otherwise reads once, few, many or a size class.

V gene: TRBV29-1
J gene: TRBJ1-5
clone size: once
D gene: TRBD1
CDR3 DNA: TGCAGCGCGCAGGGGGCTAGCAATCAGCCCCAGCATTTT
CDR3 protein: CSAQGASNQPQHF

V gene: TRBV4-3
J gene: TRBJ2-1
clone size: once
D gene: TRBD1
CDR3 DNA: TGCGCCAGCAGCCGCACGGGACAGGGTAAAAATGAGCAGTTCTTC
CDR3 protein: CASSRTGQGKNEQFF

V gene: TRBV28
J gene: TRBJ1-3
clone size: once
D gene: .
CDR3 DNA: TGTGCCAGCAGTTATTCGATGGGGAGAGGAAACACCATATATTTT
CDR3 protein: CASSYSMGRGNTIYF

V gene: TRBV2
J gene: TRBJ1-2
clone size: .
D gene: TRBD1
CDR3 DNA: TGTGCCAGCAGCTCCGGGACAGGGTGGGGTGGCTACACCTTC
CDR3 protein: CASSSGTGWGGYTF

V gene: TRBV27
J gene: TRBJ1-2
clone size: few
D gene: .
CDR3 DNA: TGTGCCAGCATCGAGGGCTACACCTTC
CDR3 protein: CASIEGYTF

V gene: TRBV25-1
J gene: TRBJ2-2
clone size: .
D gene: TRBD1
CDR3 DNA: TGTGCCAGCAGTGAACACAGGACAGGGGACACCGGGGAGCTGTTTTTT
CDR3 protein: CASSEHRTGDTGELFF

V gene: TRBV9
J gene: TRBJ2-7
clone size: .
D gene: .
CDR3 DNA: TGTGCCAGCAGCGTAGACTCCTCCTACGAGCAGTACTTC
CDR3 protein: CASSVDSSYEQYF

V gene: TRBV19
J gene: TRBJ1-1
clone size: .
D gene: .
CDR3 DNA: TGTGCCAGTAGGAGACCCACAGAGAACACTGAAGCTTTCTTT
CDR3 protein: CASRRPTENTEAFF

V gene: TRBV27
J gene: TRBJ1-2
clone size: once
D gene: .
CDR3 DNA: TGTGCCAGCAGTCCACTGGGCATCAACTATGGCTACACCTTC
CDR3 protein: CASSPLGINYGYTF

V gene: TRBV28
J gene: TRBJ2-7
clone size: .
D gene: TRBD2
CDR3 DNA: TGTGCCAGCAGTGGTTGGACTAGCGCTTACGAGCAGTACTTC
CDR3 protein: CASSGWTSAYEQYF

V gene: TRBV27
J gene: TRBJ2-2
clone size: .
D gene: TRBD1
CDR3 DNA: TGTGCCAGCAGTTTTGGGACAGGGGGCACCGGGGAGCTGTTTTTT
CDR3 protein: CASSFGTGGTGELFF

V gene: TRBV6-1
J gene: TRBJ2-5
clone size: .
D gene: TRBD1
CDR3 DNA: TGTGCCAGCAGTGCTCAGACAGGGCAAGAGACCCAGTACTTC
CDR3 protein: CASSAQTGQETQYF

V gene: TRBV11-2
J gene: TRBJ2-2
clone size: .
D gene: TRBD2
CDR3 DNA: TGTGCCAGCAGCCCCCTTAGCGGGACCAACACCGGGGAGCTGTTTTTT
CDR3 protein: CASSPLSGTNTGELFF

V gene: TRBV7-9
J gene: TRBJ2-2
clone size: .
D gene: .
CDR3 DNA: TGTGCCAGCTCCCGAGTATCAATCGGGCAGCTGTTTTTT
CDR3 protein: CASSRVSIGQLFF

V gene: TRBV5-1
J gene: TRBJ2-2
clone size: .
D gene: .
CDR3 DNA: TGCGCCAGCAGCTTGGACTCTGGCCGAACCGGGGAGCTGTTTTTT
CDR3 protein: CASSLDSGRTGELFF

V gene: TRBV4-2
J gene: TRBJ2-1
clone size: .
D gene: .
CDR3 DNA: TGTGCCAGCAGCCAAGTGAGGGGTTACAATGAGCAGTTCTTC
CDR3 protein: CASSQVRGYNEQFF

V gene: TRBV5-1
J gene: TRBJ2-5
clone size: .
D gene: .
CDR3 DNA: TGCGCCAGCACCCGACAGCGTTCTCAAGAGACCCAGTACTTC
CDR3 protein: CASTRQRSQETQYF

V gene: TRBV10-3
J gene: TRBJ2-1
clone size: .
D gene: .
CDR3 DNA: TGTGCCATCAGTGAGTCACCAACCTCTGGGGAGCAGTTCTTC
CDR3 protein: CAISESPTSGEQFF

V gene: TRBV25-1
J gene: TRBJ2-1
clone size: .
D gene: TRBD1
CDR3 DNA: TGTGCCAGCAGTGAACCCCGACAGGGGGCGTACGGTGAGCAGTTCTTC
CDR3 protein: CASSEPRQGAYGEQFF

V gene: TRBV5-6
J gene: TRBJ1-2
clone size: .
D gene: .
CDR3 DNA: TGTGCCAGCAGCAGGACACCCTATGGCTACACCTTC
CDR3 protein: CASSRTPYGYTF

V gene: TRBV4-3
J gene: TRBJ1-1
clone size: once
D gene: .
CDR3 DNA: TGCGCCAGCAGCCAAGATTCCAGGGGAGGCACTGAAGCTTTCTTT
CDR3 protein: CASSQDSRGGTEAFF

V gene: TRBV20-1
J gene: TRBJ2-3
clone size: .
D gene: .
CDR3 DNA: TGCAGTGCTAGAGTAGCAGATACGCAGTATTTT
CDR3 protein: CSARVADTQYF

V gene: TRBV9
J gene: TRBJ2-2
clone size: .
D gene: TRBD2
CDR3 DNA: TGTGCCAGCAGCACTAGCGGGAATACCGGGGAGCTGTTTTTT
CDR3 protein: CASSTSGNTGELFF

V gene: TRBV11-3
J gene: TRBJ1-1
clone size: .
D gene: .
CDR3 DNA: TGTGCCAGCAGCTTCTTGACGAACACTGAAGCTTTCTTT
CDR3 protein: CASSFLTNTEAFF

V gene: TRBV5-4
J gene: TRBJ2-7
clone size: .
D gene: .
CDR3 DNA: TGTGCCAGCAGCGCCGGCTTAGCAAGAACCTACGAGCAGTACTTC
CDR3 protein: CASSAGLARTYEQYF

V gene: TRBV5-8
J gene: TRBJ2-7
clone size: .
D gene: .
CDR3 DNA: TGTGCCAGCAGCCTAAGGTTACAGGGATCGGACGAGCAGTACTTC
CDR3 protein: CASSLRLQGSDEQYF

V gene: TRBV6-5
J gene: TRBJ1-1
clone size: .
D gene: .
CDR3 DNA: TGTGCCAGCAGTTACTACCCCGAGGGGAGGGGAGCTTTCTTT
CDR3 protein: CASSYYPEGRGAFF

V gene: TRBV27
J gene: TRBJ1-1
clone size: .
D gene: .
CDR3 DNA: TGTGCCAGCAGGGGCCCTGAGGGGTACACTGAAGCTTTCTTT
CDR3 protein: CASRGPEGYTEAFF

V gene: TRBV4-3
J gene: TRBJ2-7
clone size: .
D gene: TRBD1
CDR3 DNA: TGCGCCAGCAGCCCCGGGACAGGGGGGTACGAGCAGTACTTC
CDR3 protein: CASSPGTGGYEQYF

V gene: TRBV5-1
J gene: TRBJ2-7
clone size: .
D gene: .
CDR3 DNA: TGCGCCAGCAGCTTGGCAGGACTATTCGGCGAGCAGTACTTC
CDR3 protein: CASSLAGLFGEQYF

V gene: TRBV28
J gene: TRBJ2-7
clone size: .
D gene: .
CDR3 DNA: TGTGCCAGCAGTTTACCCCTGGACAGTAACTCCTACGAGCAGTACTTC
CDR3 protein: CASSLPLDSNSYEQYF

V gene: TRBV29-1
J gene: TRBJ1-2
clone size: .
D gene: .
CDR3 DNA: TGCAGCGTTGATAGCCTCTATGGCTACACCTTC
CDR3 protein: CSVDSLYGYTF